These 7 T cell receptor beta chains were all obtained from the same sample, sequenced in a study of blood T cell repertoires in COVID-19. The data were produced by immunoSEQ multiplex PCR, yet TCRdb's version contains in-frame clones alone and is incomplete. The data hold about 210,000 clones, with roughly four fifths observed a single time. The sequenced sample consisted of peripheral blood. The receptors here all came from a woman older than 75 with COVID-19, enrolled during active disease.

The J gene is TRBJ1-4, the V gene TRBV15; D is unresolved. The CDR3 consists of 15 residues. V lost 1 base to trimming and J lost 13 bases, with 19 bases between them. Germline V gives CDR1 LNHNV, CDR2 YYDKDF (reference sequence). CDR3 loop: CATSRVDGVEGLLFF. CDR3 nucleotide sequence: TGTGCCACCAGCAGAGTTGACGGGGTGGAGGGTTTACTGTTTTTT.

This clone was detected only a few times. This sequence joins TRBV6-6 and TRBJ2-7; tentative D call: TRBD2 (6 bases). The CDR3 has 15 residues. Germline CDR1 reads MNHNY; CDR2 reads SVGAGI (reference sequence). V was cut by 5 bases and J by 2 bases, with 16 bases left in between. In DNA form, the CDR3 reads TGTGCCAGCAGTGTCCGCGGGGCAGGGCCCTACGAGCAGTACTTC. It specifies CASSVRGAGPYEQYF.

The gene calls are TRBV12-3 or TRBV12-4 and TRBJ1-2; D is perhaps TRBD1 (5 bases). V was cut by 6 bases and J by 7 bases, with 15 bases left in between. The CDR3 loop spans 13 amino acids. CDR3 bases: TGTGCCAGCAGAGGGGTGGGAGGGTCTGGCTACACCTTC. Protein: CASRGVGGSGYTF.

There are a few counts of this clone. This chain links TRBV7-9 with TRBJ2-5, with 13 bases that match TRBD2. V gave up 5 bases and J gave up 5 bases; unmatched junction bases: 8. This CDR3 has 16 amino acids. Per germline, CDR1 SEHNR and CDR2 FQNEAQ (reference sequence). DNA for the CDR3: TGTGCCAGCAGCACTACTAGCGGGAGGGCCTGGGAGACCCAGTACTTC. Protein: CASSTTSGRAWETQYF.

This clone was picked up a small number of times. The rearrangement links TRBV18 to TRBJ1-4, with a possible D match to TRBD1 (5 bases). V lost 5 bases and J lost 3, with 16 bases in between. CDR1 and CDR2 (germline): KGHSH, LQKENI. The CDR3 length is 16 residues. CDR3 sequence reads: CASSTNRIGPNEKLFF. CDR3 DNA: TGTGCCAGCTCAACCAACAGGATTGGACCTAATGAAAAACTGTTTTTT.

The rearrangement uses TRBV18 and TRBJ2-7, with a weak D call TRBD1 (6 bases). This CDR3 is 15 amino acids long. Trimming cost V 0 bases and J 5 bases, with 14 bases left between them. Germline V CDR1 and CDR2: KGHSH, LQKENI. CDR3 in amino acids: CASSPPGQGKHEQYF. In nucleotides, the CDR3 is TGTGCCAGCTCACCACCGGGACAAGGGAAACACGAGCAGTACTTC. Full variable domain (remainder filled in from reference TRBV18 and TRBJ2-7): NAGVMQNPRHLVRRRGQEARLRCSPMKGHSHVYWYRQLPEEGLKFMVYLQKENIIDESGMPKERFSAEFPKEGPSILRIQQVVRGDSAAYFCASSPPGQGKHEQYFGPGTRLTVT.

The CDR3 region has the DNA TGTGCCAGCAGCCGGATGACTGGAGTAAGCTCCTACGAGCAGTACTTC. Protein sequence: CASSRMTGVSSYEQYF. This rearrangement joins TRBV11-2 to TRBJ2-7; no clear D gene. The CDR3 length is 16 residues. Germline-derived CDR1 and CDR2 are SGHAT and FQNNGV. V lost 5 bases to trimming and J lost 0 bases, with 17 bases between them. The full variable domain, in which reference TRBV11-2 and TRBJ2-7 provide the parts outside the CDR3, is EAGVAQSPRYKIIEKRQSVAFWCNPISGHATLYWYQQILGQGPKLLIQFQNNGVVDDSQLPKDRFSAERLKGVDSTLKIQPAKLEDSAVYLCASSRMTGVSSYEQYFGPGTRLTVT.